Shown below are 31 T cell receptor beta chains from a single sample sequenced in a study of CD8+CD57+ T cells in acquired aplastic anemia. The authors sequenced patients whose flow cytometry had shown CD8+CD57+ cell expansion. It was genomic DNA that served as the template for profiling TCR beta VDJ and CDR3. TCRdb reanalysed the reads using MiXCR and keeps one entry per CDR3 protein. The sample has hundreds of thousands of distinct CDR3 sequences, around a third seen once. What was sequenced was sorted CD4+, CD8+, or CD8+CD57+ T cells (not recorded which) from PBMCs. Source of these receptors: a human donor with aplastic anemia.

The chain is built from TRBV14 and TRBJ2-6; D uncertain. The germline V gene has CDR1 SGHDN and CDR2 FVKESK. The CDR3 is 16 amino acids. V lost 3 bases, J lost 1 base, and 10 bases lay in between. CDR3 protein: CASSHADLSGANVLTF. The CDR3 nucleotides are TGTGCCAGCAGCCATGCGGACCTTTCTGGGGCCAACGTCCTGACTTTC.

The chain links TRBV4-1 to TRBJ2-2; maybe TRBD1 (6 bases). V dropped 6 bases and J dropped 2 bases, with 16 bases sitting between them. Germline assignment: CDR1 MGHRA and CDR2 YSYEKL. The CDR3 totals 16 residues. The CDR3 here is CASSDQGSGNTGELFF. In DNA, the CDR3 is TGCGCCAGCAGTGATCAGGGGAGTGGTAACACCGGGGAGCTGTTTTTT.

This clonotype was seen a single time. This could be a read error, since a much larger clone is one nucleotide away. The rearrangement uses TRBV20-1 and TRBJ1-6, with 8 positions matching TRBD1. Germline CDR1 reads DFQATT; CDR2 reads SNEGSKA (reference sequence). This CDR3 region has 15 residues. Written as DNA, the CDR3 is TGCAGTGCTAGATACATGGACAGGGATTATTCACCCCCCCACTTT. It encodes CSARYMDRDYSPPHF.

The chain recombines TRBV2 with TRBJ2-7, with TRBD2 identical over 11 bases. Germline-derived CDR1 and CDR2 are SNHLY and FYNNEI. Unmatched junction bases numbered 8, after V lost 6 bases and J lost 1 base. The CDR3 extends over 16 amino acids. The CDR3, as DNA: TGTGCCAGCAGGAAAGGGGGGACTAGCGGATCCTACGAGCAGTACTTC. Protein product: CASRKGGTSGSYEQYF.

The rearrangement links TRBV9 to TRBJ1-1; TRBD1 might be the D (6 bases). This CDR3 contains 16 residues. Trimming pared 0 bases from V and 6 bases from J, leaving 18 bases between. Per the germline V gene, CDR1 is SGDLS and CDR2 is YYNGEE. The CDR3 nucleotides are TGTGCCAGCAGCGTAGCTCCGGACGCCAAGGGGGCTGAAGCTTTCTTT. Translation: CASSVAPDAKGAEAFF.

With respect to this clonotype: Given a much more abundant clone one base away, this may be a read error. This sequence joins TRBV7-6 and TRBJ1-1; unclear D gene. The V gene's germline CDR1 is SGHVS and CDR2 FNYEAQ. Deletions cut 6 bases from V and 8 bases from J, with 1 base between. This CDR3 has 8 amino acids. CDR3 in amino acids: CASREAFF. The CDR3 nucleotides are TGTGCCAGCAGGGAAGCTTTCTTT. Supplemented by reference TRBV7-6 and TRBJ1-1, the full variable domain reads GAGVSQSPRYKVTKRGQDVALRCDPISGHVSLYWYRQALGQGPEFLTYFNYEAQQDKSGLPNDRFSAERPEGSISTLTIQRTEQRDSAMYRCASREAFFGQGTRLTVV.

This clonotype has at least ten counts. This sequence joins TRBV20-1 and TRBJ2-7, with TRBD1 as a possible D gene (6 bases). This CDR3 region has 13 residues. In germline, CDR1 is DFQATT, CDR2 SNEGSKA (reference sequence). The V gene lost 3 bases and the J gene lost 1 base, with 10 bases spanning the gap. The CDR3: CSASRDKSYEQYF. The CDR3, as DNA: TGCAGTGCTAGCCGGGACAAATCCTACGAGCAGTACTTC.

The CDR3 protein is CASSSNSGHPGYEQYF. The CDR3 DNA reads TGTGCCAGCAGCTCAAACTCAGGACACCCGGGTTACGAGCAGTACTTC. The chain couples TRBV5-4 to TRBJ2-7, with a possible D match to TRBD1 (5 bases). This CDR3 is 16 amino acids long. The V and J ends lost 3 bases and 4 bases respectively, with 20 bases between them. Germline CDR1 is SGHNT and CDR2 is YYREEE (reference sequence).

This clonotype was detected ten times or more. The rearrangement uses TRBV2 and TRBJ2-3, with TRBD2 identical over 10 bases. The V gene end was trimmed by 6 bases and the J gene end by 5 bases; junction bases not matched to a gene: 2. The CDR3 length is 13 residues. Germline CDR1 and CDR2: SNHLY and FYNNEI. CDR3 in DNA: TGTGCCAGCAGAGCGGGGGGGGAAGATACGCAGTATTTT. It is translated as CASRAGGEDTQYF. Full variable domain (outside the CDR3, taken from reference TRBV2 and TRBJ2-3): EPEVTQTPSHQVTQMGQEVILRCVPISNHLYFYWYRQILGQKVEFLVSFYNNEISEKSEIFDDQFSVERPDGSNFTLKIRSTKLEDSAMYFCASRAGGEDTQYFGPGTRLTVL.

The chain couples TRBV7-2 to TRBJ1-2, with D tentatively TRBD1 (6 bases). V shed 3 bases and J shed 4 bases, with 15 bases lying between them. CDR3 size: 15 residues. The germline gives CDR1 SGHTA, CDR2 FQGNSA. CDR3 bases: TGTGCCAGCAGCTTGGCCCCGGACAGTATCTATGGCTACACCTTC. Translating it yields CASSLAPDSIYGYTF. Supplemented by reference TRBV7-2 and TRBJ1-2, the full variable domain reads GAGVSQSPSNKVTEKGKDVELRCDPISGHTALYWYRQSLGQGLEFLIYFQGNSAPDKSGLPSDRFSAERTGGSVSTLTIQRTQQEDSAVYLCASSLAPDSIYGYTFGSGTRLTVV.

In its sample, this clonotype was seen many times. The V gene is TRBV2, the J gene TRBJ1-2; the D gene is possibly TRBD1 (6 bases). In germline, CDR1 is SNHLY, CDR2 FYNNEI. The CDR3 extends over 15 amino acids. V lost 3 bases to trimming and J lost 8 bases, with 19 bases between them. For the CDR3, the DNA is TGTGCCAGCAGTGATATAGGGGCAGGGGTTGGAGGCTACACCTTC. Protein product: CASSDIGAGVGGYTF.

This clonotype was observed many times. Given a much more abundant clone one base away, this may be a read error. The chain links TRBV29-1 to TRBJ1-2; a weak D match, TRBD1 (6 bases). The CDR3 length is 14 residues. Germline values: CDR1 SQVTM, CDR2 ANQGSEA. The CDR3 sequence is CSVDSTGANYDYTF. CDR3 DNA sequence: TGCAGCGTTGACTCGACAGGAGCTAACTATGACTACACCTTC.

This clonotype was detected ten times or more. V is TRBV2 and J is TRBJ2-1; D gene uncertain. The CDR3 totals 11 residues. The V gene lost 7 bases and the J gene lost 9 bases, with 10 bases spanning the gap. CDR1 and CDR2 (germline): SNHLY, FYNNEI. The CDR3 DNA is TGTGCCAGCATTTTAAGGGTTGAGCAGTTCTTC. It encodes CASILRVEQFF.

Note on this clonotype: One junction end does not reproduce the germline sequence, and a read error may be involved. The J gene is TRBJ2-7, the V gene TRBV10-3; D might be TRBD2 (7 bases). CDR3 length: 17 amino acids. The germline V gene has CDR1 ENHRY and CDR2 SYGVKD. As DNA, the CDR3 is TGTGCCAGCAGTTATGGGGGCACCCCGGCGGGGGACTACGAGCAGTACTTC. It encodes CASSYGGTPAGDYEQYF.

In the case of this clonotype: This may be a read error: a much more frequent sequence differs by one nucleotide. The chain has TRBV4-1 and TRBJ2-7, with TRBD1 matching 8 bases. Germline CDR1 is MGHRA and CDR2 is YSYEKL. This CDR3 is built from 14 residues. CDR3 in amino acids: CASSRLQGASEQHF. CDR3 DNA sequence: TGCGCCAGCAGCCGACTCCAGGGGGCGAGTGAGCAGCACTTC.

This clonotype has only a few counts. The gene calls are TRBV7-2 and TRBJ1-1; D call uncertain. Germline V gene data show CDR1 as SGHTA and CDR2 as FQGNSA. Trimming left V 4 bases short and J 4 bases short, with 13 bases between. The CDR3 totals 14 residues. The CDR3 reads CASSSPFVGTEAFF. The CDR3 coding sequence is TGTGCCAGCAGCTCCCCGTTCGTTGGCACTGAAGCTTTCTTT.

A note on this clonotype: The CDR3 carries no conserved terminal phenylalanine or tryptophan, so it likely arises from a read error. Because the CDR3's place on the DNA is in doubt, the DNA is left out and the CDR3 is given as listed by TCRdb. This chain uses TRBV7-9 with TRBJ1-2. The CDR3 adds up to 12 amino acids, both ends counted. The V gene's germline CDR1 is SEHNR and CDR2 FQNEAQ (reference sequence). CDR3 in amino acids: CASSTDGYGHTV.

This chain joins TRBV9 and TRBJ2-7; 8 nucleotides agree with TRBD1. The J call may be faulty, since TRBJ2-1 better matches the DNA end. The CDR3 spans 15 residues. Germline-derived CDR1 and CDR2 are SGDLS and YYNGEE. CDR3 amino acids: CASTSPRGRFVEQFF. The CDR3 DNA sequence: TGTGCCAGCACCTCACCCAGGGGGCGGTTTGTTGAGCAGTTCTTC.

The DNA for the CDR3 is TGCAGCGCTGCCAGACAGGACGGGAGGGTTAATCAGCCCCAGCATTTT. Protein sequence: CSAARQDGRVNQPQHF. V is TRBV20-1 and J is TRBJ1-5; D perhaps matches TRBD1 (6 bases). Germline assignment: CDR1 DFQATT and CDR2 SNEGSKA (reference sequence). There are 16 residues in the CDR3.

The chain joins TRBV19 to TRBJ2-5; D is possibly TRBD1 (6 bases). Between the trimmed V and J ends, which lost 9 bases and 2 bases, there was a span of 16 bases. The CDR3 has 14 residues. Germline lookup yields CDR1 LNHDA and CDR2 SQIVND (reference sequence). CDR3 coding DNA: TGTGCCAGCAGCTTCGACAGGCTACAAGAGACCCAGTACTTC. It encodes CASSFDRLQETQYF. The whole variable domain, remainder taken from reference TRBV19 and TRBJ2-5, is DGGITQSPKYLFRKEGQNVTLSCEQNLNHDAMYWYRQDPGQGLRLIYYSQIVNDFQKGDIAEGYSVSREKKESFPLTVTSAQKNPTAFYLCASSFDRLQETQYFGPGTRLLVL.

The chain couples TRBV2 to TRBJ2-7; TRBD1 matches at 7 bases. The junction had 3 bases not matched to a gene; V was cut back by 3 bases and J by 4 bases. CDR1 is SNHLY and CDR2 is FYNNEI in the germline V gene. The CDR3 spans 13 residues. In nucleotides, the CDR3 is TGTGCCAGCAGTGAGCGCAGGGGGTACGAGCAGTACTTC. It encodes CASSERRGYEQYF.

CDR3 sequence: CAWSVQGNRANVLTF. The CDR3, as DNA: TGTGCCTGGAGTGTACAAGGGAATAGGGCCAACGTCCTGACTTTC. The chain is built from TRBV30 and TRBJ2-6; D unresolved. V shed 0 bases and J shed 5 bases, with 11 bases lying between them. The CDR3 is made up of 15 amino acids. CDR1 and CDR2 (germline): GTSNPN, SVGIG (reference sequence).

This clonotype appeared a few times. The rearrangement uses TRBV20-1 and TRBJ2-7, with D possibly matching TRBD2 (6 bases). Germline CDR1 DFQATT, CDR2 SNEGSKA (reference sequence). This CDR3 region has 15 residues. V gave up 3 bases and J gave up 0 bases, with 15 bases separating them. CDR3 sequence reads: CSASHPSVVSYEQYF. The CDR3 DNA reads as TGCAGTGCTAGTCATCCTAGCGTGGTCTCCTACGAGCAGTACTTC.

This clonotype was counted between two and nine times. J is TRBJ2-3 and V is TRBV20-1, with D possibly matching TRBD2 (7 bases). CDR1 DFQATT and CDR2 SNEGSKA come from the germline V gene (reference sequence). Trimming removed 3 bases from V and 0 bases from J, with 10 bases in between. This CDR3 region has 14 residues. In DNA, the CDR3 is TGCAGTGCTAGCGGGGGGCCCAGCACAGATACGCAGTATTTT. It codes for CSASGGPSTDTQYF.

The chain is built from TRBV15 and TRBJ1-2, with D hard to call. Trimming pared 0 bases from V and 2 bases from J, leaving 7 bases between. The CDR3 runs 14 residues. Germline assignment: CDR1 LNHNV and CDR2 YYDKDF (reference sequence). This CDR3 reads CATSRDTGNYGYTF. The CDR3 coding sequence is TGTGCCACCAGCAGAGATACTGGAAACTATGGCTACACCTTC.

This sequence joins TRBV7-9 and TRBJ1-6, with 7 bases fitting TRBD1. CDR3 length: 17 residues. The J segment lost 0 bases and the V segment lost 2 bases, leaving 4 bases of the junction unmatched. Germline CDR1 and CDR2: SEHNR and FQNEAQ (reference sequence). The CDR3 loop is CASSLIPGGSYNSPLHF. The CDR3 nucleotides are TGTGCCAGCAGCTTAATCCCAGGGGGCTCCTATAATTCACCCCTCCACTTT.

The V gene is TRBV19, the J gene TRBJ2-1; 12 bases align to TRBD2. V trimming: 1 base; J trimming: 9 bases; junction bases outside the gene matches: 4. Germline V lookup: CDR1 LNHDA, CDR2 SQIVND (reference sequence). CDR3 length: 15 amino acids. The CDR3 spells CASSIGLAGAVEQFF. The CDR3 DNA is TGTGCCAGTAGTATAGGACTAGCGGGAGCAGTTGAGCAGTTCTTC.

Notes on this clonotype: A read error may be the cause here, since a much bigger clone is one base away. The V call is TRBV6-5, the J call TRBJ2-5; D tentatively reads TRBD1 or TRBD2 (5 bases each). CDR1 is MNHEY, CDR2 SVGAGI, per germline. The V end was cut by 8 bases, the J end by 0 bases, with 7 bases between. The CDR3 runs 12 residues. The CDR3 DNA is TGTGCCAGCGGGACGTACCAAGAGACCCAGTACTTC. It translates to CASGTYQETQYF.

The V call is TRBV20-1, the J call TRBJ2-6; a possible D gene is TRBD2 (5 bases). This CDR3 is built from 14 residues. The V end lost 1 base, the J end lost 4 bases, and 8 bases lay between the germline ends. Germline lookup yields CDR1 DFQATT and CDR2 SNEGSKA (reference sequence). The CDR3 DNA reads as TGCAGTGCTAGAGGGAGGTCCGGGGCCAACGTCCTGACTTTC. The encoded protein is CSARGRSGANVLTF.

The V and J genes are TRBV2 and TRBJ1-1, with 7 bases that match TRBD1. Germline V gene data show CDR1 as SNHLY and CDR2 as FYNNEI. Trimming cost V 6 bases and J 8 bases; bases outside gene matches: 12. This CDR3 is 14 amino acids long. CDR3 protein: CASRTGQSKYEAFF. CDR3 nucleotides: TGTGCCAGCAGGACGGGACAGAGCAAGTACGAAGCTTTCTTT.

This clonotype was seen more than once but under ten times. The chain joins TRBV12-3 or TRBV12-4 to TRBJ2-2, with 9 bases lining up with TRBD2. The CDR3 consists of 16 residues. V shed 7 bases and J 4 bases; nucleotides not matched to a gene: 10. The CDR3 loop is CASTFRRTSVTGELFF. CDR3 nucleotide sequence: TGTGCCAGCACCTTCCGCCGGACTAGCGTCACCGGGGAGCTGTTTTTT.